The 7 T cell receptor beta chains below were found in one sample sequenced in a study of cytomegalovirus exposure and HLA in healthy donors. The study ran its PCR with 60 Vbeta and 13 Jbeta primers. Profiled with immunoSEQ multiplex PCR; TCRdb holds only in-frame clones, not every one. This sample has about 160,000 clones, with 81% found just once. The material sequenced was PBMCs. The receptors originated from a woman aged 18-29 years in good health and CMV-seronegative.

This rearrangement joins TRBV12-5 to TRBJ1-1, with TRBD1 matching over 11 bases. CDR3 length: 17 residues. The germline V gene has CDR1 LGHNT and CDR2 FRNRAP. Losses at the gene ends were 0 bases for V and 8 bases for J; bases not matched to a gene: 11. The CDR3 spells CASGLVSWTGGPGEAFF. The DNA of the CDR3 is TGTGCTAGTGGTTTGGTTTCGTGGACAGGGGGCCCGGGCGAAGCTTTCTTT.

V and J are TRBV10-2 and TRBJ1-5; maybe TRBD1 (6 bases). Germline CDR1 and CDR2: WSHSY and SAAADI. The CDR3 covers 15 residues. V was clipped by 1 base and J by 2 bases, with 9 bases between them. The CDR3 DNA reads as TGCGCCAGCAGTGAGTGGGCAGGGGGCAATCAGCCCCAGCATTTT. Amino acids: CASSEWAGGNQPQHF.

This rearrangement joins TRBV7-2 to TRBJ1-5; D possibly corresponds to TRBD1 (5 bases). The CDR3 totals 17 residues. CDR1 and CDR2 from the germline V gene are SGHTA and FQGNSA. Trimming removed 3 bases from V and 1 base from J, with 16 bases in between. CDR3 in DNA: TGTGCCAGCAGCTTGTTAGGGGTTAGTACGAGCAATCAGCCCCAGCATTTT. Translating gives CASSLLGVSTSNQPQHF.

The rearrangement links TRBV25-1 to TRBJ1-1, with 7 nucleotides matching TRBD1. Germline CDR1 is MGHDK and CDR2 is SYGVNS. The J segment lost 10 bases and the V segment lost 4 bases, leaving 12 bases of the junction unmatched. The CDR3 sequence is 14 residues long. DNA for the CDR3: TGTGCCAGCAGTGGACGACAGGGAATGGAAAGAGCTTTCTTT. Protein: CASSGRQGMERAFF.

V usage is TRBV9 and J usage is TRBJ2-3; 7 bases agree with TRBD2. The CDR3 consists of 15 residues. Germline V gives CDR1 SGDLS, CDR2 YYNGEE. V lost 1 base, J lost 3 bases, and 5 bases stayed unmatched. The CDR3 nucleotides are TGTGCCAGCAGCGTAAACGGGGGGAGGACAGATACGCAGTATTTT. Protein product: CASSVNGGRTDTQYF.

The CDR3 is CASSIGQGSYEQYF. CDR3 sequence (DNA): TGTGCCAGTAGTATTGGACAGGGTTCCTACGAGCAGTACTTC. V usage is TRBV19 and J usage is TRBJ2-7; 8 nucleotides agree with TRBD1. V lost 3 bases to trimming and J lost 1 base; unmatched junction nucleotides: 2. The CDR3 extends over 14 amino acids. Germline assignment: CDR1 LNHDA and CDR2 SQIVND (reference sequence).

The rearrangement uses TRBV15 and TRBJ1-5; the match to TRBD1 covers 9 bases. Trimming removed 1 base from V and 3 bases from J; junction bases left unmatched: 22. CDR1 and CDR2 (germline): LNHNV, YYDKDF (reference sequence). The CDR3 runs 22 residues. In DNA form, the CDR3 reads TGTGCCACCAGCAGAGCTCTCTCTCAAAGCCGCTCCGGGACAGGGATCAATCAGCCCCAGCATTTT. It specifies CATSRALSQSRSGTGINQPQHF.